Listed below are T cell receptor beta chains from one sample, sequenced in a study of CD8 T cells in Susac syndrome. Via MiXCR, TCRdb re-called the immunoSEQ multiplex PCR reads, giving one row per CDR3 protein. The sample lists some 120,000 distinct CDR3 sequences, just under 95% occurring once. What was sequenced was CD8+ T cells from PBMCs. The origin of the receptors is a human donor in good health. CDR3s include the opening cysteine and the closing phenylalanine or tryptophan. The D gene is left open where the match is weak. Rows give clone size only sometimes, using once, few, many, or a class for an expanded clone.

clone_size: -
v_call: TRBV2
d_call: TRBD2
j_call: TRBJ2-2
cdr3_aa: CASRRLAIGGELFF
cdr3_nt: TGTGCCAGCAGAAGACTAGCGATTGGCGGGGAGCTGTTTTTT

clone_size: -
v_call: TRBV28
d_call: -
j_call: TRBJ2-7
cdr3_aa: CATGAEEQYF
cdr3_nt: TGTGCCACCGGGGCCGAGGAGCAGTACTTC

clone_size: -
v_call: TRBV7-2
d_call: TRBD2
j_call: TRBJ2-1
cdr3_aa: CASRNGLAGAYNEQFF
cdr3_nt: TGTGCCAGCAGGAATGGACTAGCGGGGGCCTACAATGAGCAGTTCTTC

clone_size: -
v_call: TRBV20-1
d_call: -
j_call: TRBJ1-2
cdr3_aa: CSAPKKRGDYGYTF
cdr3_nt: TGCAGTGCGCCCAAAAAAAGGGGGGACTATGGCTACACCTTC

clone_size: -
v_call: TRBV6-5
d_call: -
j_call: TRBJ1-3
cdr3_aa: CAIQGPGNTIYF
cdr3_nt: TGTGCCATCCAGGGTCCTGGAAACACCATATATTTT

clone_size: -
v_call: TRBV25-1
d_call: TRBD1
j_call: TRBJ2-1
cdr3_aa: CASSGGQGSSYNEQFF
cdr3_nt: TGTGCCAGCAGTGGGGGACAGGGCAGCTCCTACAATGAGCAGTTCTTC

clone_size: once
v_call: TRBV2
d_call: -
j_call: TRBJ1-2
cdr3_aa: CASSDRGNNYGYTF
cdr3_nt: TGTGCCAGCAGTGATCGGGGAAACAACTATGGCTACACCTTC

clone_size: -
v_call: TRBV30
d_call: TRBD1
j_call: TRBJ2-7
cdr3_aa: CAWRRTGSYEQYF
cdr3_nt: TGTGCCTGGAGGAGGACAGGTTCCTACGAGCAGTACTTC

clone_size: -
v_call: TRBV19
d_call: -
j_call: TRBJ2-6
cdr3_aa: CAGPPSGANVLTF
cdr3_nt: TGTGCCGGCCCCCCCTCAGGGGCCAACGTCCTGACTTTC

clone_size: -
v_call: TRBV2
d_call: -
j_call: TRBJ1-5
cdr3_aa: CASSAGGHSNQPQHF
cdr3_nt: TGTGCCAGCAGTGCTGGCGGACATAGCAATCAGCCCCAGCATTTT

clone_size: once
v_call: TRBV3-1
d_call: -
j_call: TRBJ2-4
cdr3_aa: CASSRLAPEAKNIQYF
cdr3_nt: TGTGCCAGCAGCCGATTGGCTCCCGAAGCCAAAAACATTCAGTACTTC

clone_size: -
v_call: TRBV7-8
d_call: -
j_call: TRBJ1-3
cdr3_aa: CASSIVDPGNTIYF
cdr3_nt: TGTGCCAGCAGCATTGTCGATCCTGGAAACACCATATATTTT

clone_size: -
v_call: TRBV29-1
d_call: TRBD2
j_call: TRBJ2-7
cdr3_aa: CSVGEGANEQYF
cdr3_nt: TGCAGCGTTGGGGAGGGCGCCAACGAGCAGTACTTC

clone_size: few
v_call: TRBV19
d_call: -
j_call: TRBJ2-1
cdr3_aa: CASSPTRYNEQFF
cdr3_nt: TGTGCCAGTAGCCCGACTAGATACAATGAGCAGTTCTTC

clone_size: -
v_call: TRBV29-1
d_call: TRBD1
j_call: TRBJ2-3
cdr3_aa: CSVDTGEATIATDTQYF
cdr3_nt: TGCAGCGTTGACACAGGGGAAGCGACTATAGCCACAGATACGCAGTATTTT

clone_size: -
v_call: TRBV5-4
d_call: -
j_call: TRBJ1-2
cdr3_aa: CASSLEDRPRPRGYTF
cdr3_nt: TGTGCCAGCAGCTTAGAAGACCGACCACGGCCTCGGGGCTACACCTTC

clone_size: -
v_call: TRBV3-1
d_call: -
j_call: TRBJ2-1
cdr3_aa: CASSQQGYLHNEQFF
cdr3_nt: TGTGCCAGCAGCCAGCAGGGGTACCTCCACAATGAGCAGTTCTTC

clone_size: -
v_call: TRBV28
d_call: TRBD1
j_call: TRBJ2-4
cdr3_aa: CASSPGQGVAIAKNIQYF
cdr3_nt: TGTGCCAGCAGTCCCGGACAGGGAGTCGCGATAGCCAAAAACATTCAGTACTTC

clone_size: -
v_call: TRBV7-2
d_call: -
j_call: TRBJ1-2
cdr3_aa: CASSLEVRGHYGYTF
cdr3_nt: TGTGCCAGCAGCTTAGAGGTCAGGGGCCACTATGGCTACACCTTC

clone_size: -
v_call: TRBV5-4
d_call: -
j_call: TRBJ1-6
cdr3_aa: CATGADSSLLLHF
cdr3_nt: TGTGCCACTGGGGCCGACAGTTCATTACTCCTCCACTTT

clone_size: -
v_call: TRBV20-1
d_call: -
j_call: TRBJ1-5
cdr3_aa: CSARSPDRYNQPQHF
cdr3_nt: TGCAGTGCTAGATCACCTGACAGGTATAATCAGCCCCAGCATTTT

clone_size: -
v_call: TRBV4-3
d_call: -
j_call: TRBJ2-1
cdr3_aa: CASSPKLLYYNEQFF
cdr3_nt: TGCGCCAGCAGCCCCAAACTACTATACTACAATGAGCAGTTCTTC

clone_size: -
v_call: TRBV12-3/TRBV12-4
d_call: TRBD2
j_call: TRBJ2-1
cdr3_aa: CASRYGGLAGYNEQFF
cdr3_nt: TGTGCCAGCCGATACGGGGGACTAGCGGGATACAATGAGCAGTTCTTC

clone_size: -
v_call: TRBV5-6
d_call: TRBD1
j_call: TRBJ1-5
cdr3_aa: CASSLGGQKVRPQHF
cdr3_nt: TGTGCCAGCAGCTTGGGGGGACAGAAAGTCCGGCCCCAGCATTTT

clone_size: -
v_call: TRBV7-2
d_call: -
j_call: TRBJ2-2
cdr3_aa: CASSVFPARELFF
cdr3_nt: TGTGCCAGCAGCGTATTCCCGGCCCGGGAGCTGTTTTTT

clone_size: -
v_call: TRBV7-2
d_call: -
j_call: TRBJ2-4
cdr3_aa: CASSLVWQPIQNIQYF
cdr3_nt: TGTGCCAGCAGCTTAGTTTGGCAGCCAATCCAAAACATTCAGTACTTC

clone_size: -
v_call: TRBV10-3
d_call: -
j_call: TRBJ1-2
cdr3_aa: CAISEGANYGYTF
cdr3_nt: TGTGCCATCAGTGAGGGTGCTAACTATGGCTACACCTTC

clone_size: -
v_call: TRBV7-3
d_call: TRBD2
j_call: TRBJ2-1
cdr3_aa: CASSQAGSSYNEQFF
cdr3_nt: TGTGCCAGCAGCCAAGCGGGGAGCTCCTACAATGAGCAGTTCTTC

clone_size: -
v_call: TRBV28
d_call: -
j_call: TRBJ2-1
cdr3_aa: CASVGGAGSYNEQFF
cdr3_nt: TGTGCCAGCGTAGGCGGAGCAGGCTCCTACAATGAGCAGTTCTTC

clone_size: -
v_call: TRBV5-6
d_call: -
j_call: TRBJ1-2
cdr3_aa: CASSSNLNYGYTF
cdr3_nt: TGTGCCAGCAGCTCAAACCTCAACTATGGCTACACCTTC

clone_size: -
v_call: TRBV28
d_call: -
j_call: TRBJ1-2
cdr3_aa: CATGADTGYGYTF
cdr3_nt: TGTGCCACCGGGGCTGACACGGGCTATGGCTACACCTTC

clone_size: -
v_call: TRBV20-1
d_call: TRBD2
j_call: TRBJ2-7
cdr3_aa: CSARDETGLAGILGEQYF
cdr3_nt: TGCAGTGCTAGAGATGAGACAGGACTAGCGGGAATCTTGGGCGAGCAGTACTTC

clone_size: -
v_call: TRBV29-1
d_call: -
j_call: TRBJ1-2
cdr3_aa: CSVSSTGTRGYTF
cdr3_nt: TGCAGCGTTTCCAGTACAGGGACTAGGGGCTACACCTTC

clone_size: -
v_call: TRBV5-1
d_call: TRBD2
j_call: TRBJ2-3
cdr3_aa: CASRAGGQRDTQYF
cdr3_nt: TGCGCCAGCAGAGCGGGAGGGCAGAGAGATACGCAGTATTTT

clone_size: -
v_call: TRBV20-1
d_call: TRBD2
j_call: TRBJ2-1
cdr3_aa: CSASREASGRARYNEQFF
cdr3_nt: TGCAGTGCTTCACGAGAAGCTAGCGGGAGGGCCCGCTACAATGAGCAGTTCTTC

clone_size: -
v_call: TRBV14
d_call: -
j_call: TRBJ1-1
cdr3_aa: CASSQGDREAFF
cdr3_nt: TGTGCCAGCAGCCAAGGGGATCGTGAAGCTTTCTTT

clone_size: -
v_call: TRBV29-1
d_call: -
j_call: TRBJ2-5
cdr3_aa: CSVEAGQETQYF
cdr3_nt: TGCAGCGTTGAGGCGGGTCAAGAGACCCAGTACTTC

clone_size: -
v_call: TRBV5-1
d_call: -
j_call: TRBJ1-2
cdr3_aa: CASSLDRASANYGYTF
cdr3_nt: TGCGCCAGCAGCTTGGACAGGGCCTCCGCTAACTATGGCTACACCTTC

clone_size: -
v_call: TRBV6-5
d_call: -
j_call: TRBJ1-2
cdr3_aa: CASGETGIYGYTF
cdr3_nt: TGTGCCAGCGGGGAGACGGGAATCTATGGCTACACCTTC

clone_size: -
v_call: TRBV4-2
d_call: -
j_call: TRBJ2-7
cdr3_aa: CASSQEKDSYEQYF
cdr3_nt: TGTGCCAGCAGCCAAGAGAAGGATTCCTACGAGCAGTACTTC

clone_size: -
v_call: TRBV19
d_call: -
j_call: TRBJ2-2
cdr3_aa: CASSNRDTDGELFF
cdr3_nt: TGTGCCAGTAGTAACAGGGATACAGACGGGGAGCTGTTTTTT

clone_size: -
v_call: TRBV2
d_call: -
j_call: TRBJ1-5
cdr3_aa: CASSVGNQPQHF
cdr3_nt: TGTGCCAGCAGTGTAGGTAATCAGCCCCAGCATTTT

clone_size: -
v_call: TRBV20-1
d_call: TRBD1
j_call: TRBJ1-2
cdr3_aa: CSASGDSANYGYTF
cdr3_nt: TGCAGTGCTAGCGGGGACAGCGCTAACTATGGCTACACCTTC

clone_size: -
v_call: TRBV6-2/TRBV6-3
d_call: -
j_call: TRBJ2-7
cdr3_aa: CASSYPSGYEQYF
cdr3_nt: TGTGCCAGCAGTTACCCCAGCGGGTACGAGCAGTACTTC

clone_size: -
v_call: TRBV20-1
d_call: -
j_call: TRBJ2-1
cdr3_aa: CSASRVRQGGF
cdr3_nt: TGCAGTGCTTCCCGAGTCAGACAAGGCGGCTTC

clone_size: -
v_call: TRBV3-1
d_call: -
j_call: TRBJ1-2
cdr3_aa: CASSQDHGTNYGYTF
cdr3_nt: TGTGCCAGCAGCCAAGATCACGGGACTAACTATGGCTACACCTTC

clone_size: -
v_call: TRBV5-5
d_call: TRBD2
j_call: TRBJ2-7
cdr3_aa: CASSLQAGANSYEQYF
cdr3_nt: TGTGCCAGCAGCTTACAAGCGGGAGCGAATTCCTACGAGCAGTACTTC

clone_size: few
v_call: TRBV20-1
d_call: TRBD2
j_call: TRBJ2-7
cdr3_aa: CSASPSGSVYEQYF
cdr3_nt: TGCAGTGCTAGTCCTAGCGGGAGTGTCTACGAGCAGTACTTC